This entry lists 19 T cell receptor beta chains sequenced from one sample in a study of shared clonotypes between healthy human individuals. Repertoires were generated with immunoSEQ multiplex PCR, while TCRdb's copy carries only in-frame clones and drops some. Altogether approximately 2,000,000 clones are present, about 90% being singletons, with the ten largest covering 0.37%. Sequenced sample: naive CD4+ T cells from PBMCs. Subset in this sample: CD45RA+ positively selected. The receptors shown here come from a man between 18 and 29 years old in good health. Some clones in this sample may be carry-over from other donors' samples.

V gene TRBV30 combines with J gene TRBJ1-5; D uncertain. The CDR3 has 14 amino acids. CDR1 is GTSNPN and CDR2 is SVGIG in the germline V gene (reference sequence). V lost 3 bases and J 3 bases, leaving 12 bases between the germline ends. The CDR3 reads CAWSPGSLNQPQHF. For the CDR3, the DNA is TGTGCCTGGAGCCCGGGGAGTCTCAATCAGCCCCAGCATTTT.

The chain links TRBV7-6 to TRBJ2-5; no clear D gene. The CDR3 runs to 12 residues. The V end lost 5 bases, the J end lost 0 bases, and 4 bases lay between the germline ends. Germline V gives CDR1 SGHVS, CDR2 FNYEAQ. The CDR3 region is CASSRYQETQYF. CDR3 coding DNA: TGTGCCAGCAGCCGGTACCAAGAGACCCAGTACTTC.

The rearrangement links TRBV7-8 to TRBJ2-6; D is unclear. Germline V gene data show CDR1 as SGHVS and CDR2 as FQNEAQ. Trimming cost V 0 bases and J 4 bases, with 10 bases left between them. This CDR3 is 16 amino acids long. The CDR3 reads CASSLAERQGANVLTF. The CDR3 DNA reads as TGTGCCAGCAGCTTAGCGGAGCGCCAAGGGGCCAACGTCCTGACTTTC.

The CDR3 coding sequence is TGTGCCAGCAGCTTAGCGGGCGAGACATTCTATGGCTACACCTTC. Its translation is CASSLAGETFYGYTF. The V call is TRBV11-2, the J call TRBJ1-2; no clear D gene. The CDR3 is 15 residues long. V lost 1 base and J lost 4, with 13 bases in between. Germline V gene lookup returns CDR1 SGHAT and CDR2 FQNNGV. The entire variable domain, with the rest obtained from reference TRBV11-2 and TRBJ1-2, is as follows: EAGVAQSPRYKIIEKRQSVAFWCNPISGHATLYWYQQILGQGPKLLIQFQNNGVVDDSQLPKDRFSAERLKGVDSTLKIQPAKLEDSAVYLCASSLAGETFYGYTFGSGTRLTVV.

This chain joins TRBV5-1 and TRBJ1-3, with D perhaps TRBD1 (5 bases). The CDR3 runs to 17 residues. V lost 1 base, J lost 0 bases, and 14 bases lay in between. The germline V gene encodes CDR1 SGHRS and CDR2 YFSETQ. The CDR3 nucleotides read TGCGCCAGCAGCTTGTCGGGACGGAGTACCTCTGGAAACACCATATATTTT. Translating it yields CASSLSGRSTSGNTIYF.

This chain links TRBV30 with TRBJ2-7; TRBD1 matches 12 bases. The V gene's germline CDR1 is GTSNPN and CDR2 SVGIG (reference sequence). Germline trimming cut 0 bases from V and 2 bases from J; bases unmatched to any gene: 8. The CDR3 length is 17 residues. The CDR3 nucleotides are TGTGCCTGGAGTGTGACTGGGACAGGGGGCCCCCCCTACGAGCAGTACTTC. Its protein product is CAWSVTGTGGPPYEQYF.

CDR3 bases: TGTGCCAGTAGTACCAGGGGCGGGAACACCGGGGAGCTGTTTTTT. Its translation is CASSTRGGNTGELFF. V usage is TRBV19 and J usage is TRBJ2-2; a weak D match, TRBD1 (6 bases). This CDR3 spans 15 amino acids. The V end lost 4 bases, the J end lost 1 base, and 10 bases lay between the germline ends. CDR1 is LNHDA and CDR2 is SQIVND in the germline V gene (reference sequence).

The chain recombines TRBV30 with TRBJ1-4; TRBD1 matches at 7 bases. Germline trimming cut 3 bases from V and 3 bases from J; bases unmatched to any gene: 7. Germline CDR1 is GTSNPN and CDR2 is SVGIG (reference sequence). This CDR3 has 15 residues. CDR3 sequence: CAWSRRGLPNEKLFF. For the CDR3, the DNA is TGTGCCTGGAGCCGTAGGGGGCTGCCTAATGAAAAACTGTTTTTT.

The chain employs TRBV6-6 and TRBJ1-2, with 7 nucleotides matching TRBD1. The CDR3 loop spans 13 amino acids. Germline V gene sequence: CDR1 MNHNY, CDR2 SVGAGI (reference sequence). The ends lost 5 bases at V and 3 bases at J; junction bases unmatched: 3. This CDR3 is CASSQGTDYGYTF. DNA for the CDR3: TGTGCCAGCAGTCAAGGGACAGACTATGGCTACACCTTC.

J is TRBJ2-2 and V is TRBV5-1, with 8 bases identical to TRBD2. The germline V gene encodes CDR1 SGHRS and CDR2 YFSETQ. The length of the CDR3 is 14 residues. The V segment lost 8 bases and the J segment 5 bases; nucleotides outside the gene matches: 8. As DNA, the CDR3 is TGCGCCAGTTCTAGCGGGCATTTTACCGGGGAGCTGTTTTTT. Translation: CASSSGHFTGELFF.

The chain joins TRBV30 to TRBJ2-5; TRBD1 aligns across 10 bases. The CDR3 is made up of 15 amino acids. Germline V gene data show CDR1 as GTSNPN and CDR2 as SVGIG (reference sequence). V lost 1 base, J lost 5 bases, and 7 bases stayed unmatched. CDR3 loop: CAWSAPTGGFETQYF. The CDR3 nucleotides read TGTGCCTGGAGTGCCCCGACAGGGGGCTTTGAGACCCAGTACTTC. The whole variable domain, remainder taken from reference TRBV30 and TRBJ2-5, is SQTIHQWPATLVQPVGSPLSLECTVEGTSNPNLYWYRQAAGRGLQLLFYSVGIGQISSEVPQNLSASRPQDRQFILSSKKLLLSDSGFYLCAWSAPTGGFETQYFGPGTRLLVL.

The chain has TRBV7-3 and TRBJ2-3; 11 nucleotides align to TRBD2. Germline V gene sequence: CDR1 SGHTA, CDR2 FQGTGA. CDR3 size: 14 residues. Losses at the gene ends were 5 bases for V and 5 bases for J; bases not matched to a gene: 3. DNA for the CDR3: TGTGCCAGCAGCCTAGGACTAGCGGGAGATACGCAGTATTTT. Its translation is CASSLGLAGDTQYF.

The rearrangement links TRBV6-1 to TRBJ1-3; D remains unclear. The CDR3 totals 14 residues. Trimming shortened V by 3 bases and J by 0 bases, and 6 bases separated the two germline ends. The germline V gene has CDR1 MNHNS and CDR2 SASEGT. The CDR3 DNA is TGTGCCAGCAGTGATAGGCACTCTGGAAACACCATATATTTT. As protein: CASSDRHSGNTIYF.

This rearrangement joins TRBV2 to TRBJ1-4, with D unclear. The germline gives CDR1 SNHLY, CDR2 FYNNEI. The germline V and J ends were trimmed by 4 bases and 12 bases, with 9 bases remaining between them. CDR3 length equals 11 residues. DNA of the CDR3: TGTGCCAGCAGTGTTCAGTACGAACTGTTTTTT. Its translation: CASSVQYELFF. Supplemented by reference TRBV2 and TRBJ1-4, the full variable domain reads EPEVTQTPSHQVTQMGQEVILRCVPISNHLYFYWYRQILGQKVEFLVSFYNNEISEKSEIFDDQFSVERPDGSNFTLKIRSTKLEDSAMYFCASSVQYELFFGSGTQLSVL.

This clone has just one count. V gene TRBV10-3 combines with J gene TRBJ1-2; 7 positions match TRBD1. The CDR3 runs to 14 residues. Germline-derived CDR1 and CDR2 are ENHRY and SYGVKD. Trimming took 4 bases from V and 6 from J; bases not matched to a gene: 8. The CDR3, as DNA: TGTGCCATCAGTGCCACCGGGACAGAGAATGGCTACACCTTC. This encodes CAISATGTENGYTF.

The chain carries TRBV5-1 and TRBJ2-1; 7 bases fit TRBD2. The germline CDR1 and CDR2 sequences are SGHRS and YFSETQ. J was trimmed by 1 base and V by 6 bases; bases with no gene match: 7. The CDR3 extends over 15 amino acids. This CDR3 reads CASMEGAGSYNEQFF. In nucleotides, the CDR3 is TGCGCCAGCATGGAAGGAGCGGGATCCTACAATGAGCAGTTCTTC.

The chain recombines TRBV6-5 with TRBJ1-5, with 9 bases fitting TRBD1. CDR3 length: 13 amino acids. The germline V gene encodes CDR1 MNHEY and CDR2 SVGAGI. V lost 10 bases and J lost 6; bases outside the gene matches: 7. The CDR3 loop reads CATGTGSSQPQHF. In DNA form, the CDR3 reads TGTGCCACCGGGACAGGGAGTAGTCAGCCCCAGCATTTT.

The chain carries TRBV5-1 and TRBJ2-5; D assignment may be TRBD1 or TRBD2 (5 bases each). V was pared by 5 bases and J by 7 bases, with 21 bases between. Per the germline V gene, CDR1 is SGHRS and CDR2 is YFSETQ. CDR3 size: 15 residues. The DNA of the CDR3 is TGCGCCAGCAGGTACCTCCGGGACCCCGCCTGGACCCAGTACTTC. As protein: CASRYLRDPAWTQYF.

The chain couples TRBV20-1 to TRBJ2-5; D is uncertain. Trimming shortened V by 4 bases and J by 1 base, and 4 bases separated the two germline ends. From germline, CDR1 is DFQATT and CDR2 SNEGSKA (reference sequence). The length of the CDR3 is 11 residues. DNA of the CDR3: TGCAGTGCTACGAGCCAAGAGACCCAGTACTTC. It codes for CSATSQETQYF.